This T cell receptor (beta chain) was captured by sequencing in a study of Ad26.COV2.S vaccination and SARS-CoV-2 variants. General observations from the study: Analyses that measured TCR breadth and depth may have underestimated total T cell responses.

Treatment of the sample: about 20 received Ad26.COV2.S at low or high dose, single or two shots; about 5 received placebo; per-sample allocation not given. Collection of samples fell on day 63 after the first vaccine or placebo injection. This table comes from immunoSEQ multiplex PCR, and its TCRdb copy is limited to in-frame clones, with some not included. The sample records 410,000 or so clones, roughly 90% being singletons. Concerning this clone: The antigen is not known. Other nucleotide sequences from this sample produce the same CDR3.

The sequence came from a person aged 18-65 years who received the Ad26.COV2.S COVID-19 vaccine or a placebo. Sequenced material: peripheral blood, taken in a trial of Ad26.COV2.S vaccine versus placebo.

In DNA, the CDR3 is TGTGCCAGCTCCCCGGGGGCGAGCACAGATACGCAGTATTTT. Its protein product is CASSPGASTDTQYF. The rearrangement joins TRBV18 to TRBJ2-3; D possibly matches TRBD1 or TRBD2 (6 bases each). CDR3 length equals 14 residues. Looked up from germline, CDR1 is KGHSH and CDR2 is LQKENI. V shed 6 bases and J shed 0 bases, with 10 bases lying between them.